This TCR beta chain was recorded in a study of Graves' ophthalmopathy and Graves' hyperthyroidism. Whole-study results and caveats: Using a 13-signature model, the authors split ophthalmopathy from stable hyperthyroidism, with 87.88% sensitivity and approximately 81% specificity.

The table lists this clonotype with many counts. Its antigen is unidentified. V lost 11 bases and J lost 7, with 14 bases in between. The germline gives CDR1 LGHNA, CDR2 YNFKEQ. The length of the CDR3 is 12 residues. Amplification of the TCR beta CDR3 regions used RNA transcripts (as template). The workflow started with a first-round RT-PCR run with HTBI primers and then moved on to a second-round multiplex PCR. TCRdb passed the multiplex PCR reads through MiXCR, listing each CDR3 protein once. Altogether around 660,000 distinct CDR3 sequences are present, more than 40% being singletons, with the ten largest covering more than 3%.

Sequencing was performed on peripheral blood. V gene TRBV4-2 combines with J gene TRBJ1-4; tentative D call: TRBD1 (6 bases). The TCR sequence derives from an adult man with Graves' ophthalmopathy. CDR3 region: CASSGGGEKLFF. CDR3 nucleotides: TGTGCCTCCTCTGGAGGGGGTGAAAAACTGTTTTTT.